The sequence of this T cell receptor beta chain was determined in a study of blood T cell repertoires in COVID-19. Across the whole study: Specimens from acute and convalescent COVID-19 originated in the United States, Italy and Spain.

The length of the CDR3 is 16 residues. Germline V gene lookup returns CDR1 ENHRY and CDR2 SYGVKD. The V gene end was trimmed by 5 bases and the J gene end by 0 bases; junction bases not matched to a gene: 4. Libraries were prepared by immunoSEQ multiplex PCR; TCRdb keeps only in-frame clonotypes and omits some of them. The sample lists approximately 60,000 clones, about 85% occurring once. V gene TRBV10-3 combines with J gene TRBJ2-4, with 10 bases lining up with TRBD1. Sequenced sample: peripheral blood. The clonotype comes from a woman of 80 years or more with acute or convalescent COVID-19. This CDR3 reads CAISPGTGVAKNIQYF. The CDR3 region has the DNA TGTGCCATCAGTCCAGGGACAGGGGTAGCCAAAAACATTCAGTACTTC.